These 6 T cell receptor beta chains were sequenced from one sample in a study of T cells in Graves' hyperthyroidism and ophthalmopathy. Using RNA transcripts as the source, TCR beta CDR3 regions were amplified. In the first-round RT-PCR of the TCR CDR3, the HTBI primer set was used. TCRdb independently ran MiXCR on the multiplex PCR reads; one entry per CDR3 protein. The sample includes about 420,000 distinct CDR3 sequences, 15% to 19% seen only once; the top ten take approximately 8%. Sequencing was performed on blood. The source of these receptors is a woman in her late teens or twenties with Graves' hyperthyroidism.

There are many counts of this clonotype. This sequence joins TRBV11-3 and TRBJ2-3, with D uncertain. Germline-derived CDR1 and CDR2 are SGHNT and YENEEA. The CDR3 consists of 16 residues. V shed 1 base and J shed 0 bases, with 11 bases lying between them. Written as DNA, the CDR3 is TGTGCCAGCAGCTTAGGCGGCAGTAGGAGCACAGATACGCAGTATTTT. This translates into CASSLGGSRSTDTQYF. Variable domain in full (rest from reference TRBV11-3 and TRBJ2-3): EAGVVQSPRYKIIEKKQPVAFWCNPISGHNTLYWYLQNLGQGPELLIRYENEEAVDDSQLPKDRFSAERLKGVDSTLKIQPAELGDSAVYLCASSLGGSRSTDTQYFGPGTRLTVL.

This chain uses TRBV6-2 or TRBV6-3 with TRBJ1-3; the D is unclear. Between the trimmed V and J ends, which lost 8 bases and 1 base, there was a span of 21 bases. CDR3 size: 17 residues. Germline V lookup: CDR1 MNHEY, CDR2 SVGEGT. CDR3 coding DNA: TGTGCCAGCCGTCCCTCTACAAGGGTAATTTCTGGAAACACCATATATTTT. Protein sequence: CASRPSTRVISGNTIYF.

This clonotype has more than one count but fewer than ten. The V gene is TRBV25-1, the J gene TRBJ2-1, with D tentatively TRBD1 or TRBD2 (5 bases each). This CDR3 has 17 amino acids. Trimming left V 0 bases short and J 6 bases short, with 18 bases between. Germline V gene lookup returns CDR1 MGHDK and CDR2 SYGVNS. The CDR3 is CASSEYRNPGTSNEQFF. DNA of the CDR3: TGTGCCAGCAGTGAATACCGGAACCCGGGGACCTCCAATGAGCAGTTCTTC.

This clonotype showed up many times. The chain combines TRBV29-1 with TRBJ1-2, with D hard to call. The V gene's germline CDR1 is SQVTM and CDR2 ANQGSEA. V lost 0 bases and J 9 bases, leaving 11 bases between the germline ends. The CDR3 covers 12 residues. The CDR3 protein is CSVEDLFGSYTF. The CDR3 DNA sequence: TGCAGCGTTGAAGATCTCTTTGGGAGCTACACCTTC. Complete variable domain (other parts from reference TRBV29-1 and TRBJ1-2): SAVISQKPSRDICQRGTSLTIQCQVDSQVTMMFWYRQQPGQSLTLIATANQGSEATYESGFVIDKFPISRPNLTFSTLTVSNMSPEDSSIYLCSVEDLFGSYTFGSGTRLTVV.

This clonotype was found many times. The chain links TRBV24-1 to TRBJ1-1; D may be TRBD1 (5 bases). The germline V and J ends were trimmed by 3 bases and 4 bases, with 8 bases remaining between them. CDR1 is KGHDR and CDR2 is SFDVKD in the germline V gene. The CDR3 has 13 amino acids. The CDR3 loop reads CATSDPGLTEAFF. The CDR3 coding sequence is TGTGCCACCAGTGATCCAGGGCTCACTGAAGCTTTCTTT.

This clonotype occurred many times. This chain uses TRBV11-2 with TRBJ2-1; 12 bases map to TRBD2. Trimming at V came to 5 bases and at J to 3 bases, leaving 17 bases not matched to a gene. From germline, CDR1 is SGHAT and CDR2 FQNNGV. The CDR3 covers 20 residues. CDR3 nucleotides: TGTGCCAGCAGCCCAGTTCTGGGGAGCGGACTAGCGGGGAGCTACAATGAGCAGTTCTTC. Its protein is CASSPVLGSGLAGSYNEQFF.